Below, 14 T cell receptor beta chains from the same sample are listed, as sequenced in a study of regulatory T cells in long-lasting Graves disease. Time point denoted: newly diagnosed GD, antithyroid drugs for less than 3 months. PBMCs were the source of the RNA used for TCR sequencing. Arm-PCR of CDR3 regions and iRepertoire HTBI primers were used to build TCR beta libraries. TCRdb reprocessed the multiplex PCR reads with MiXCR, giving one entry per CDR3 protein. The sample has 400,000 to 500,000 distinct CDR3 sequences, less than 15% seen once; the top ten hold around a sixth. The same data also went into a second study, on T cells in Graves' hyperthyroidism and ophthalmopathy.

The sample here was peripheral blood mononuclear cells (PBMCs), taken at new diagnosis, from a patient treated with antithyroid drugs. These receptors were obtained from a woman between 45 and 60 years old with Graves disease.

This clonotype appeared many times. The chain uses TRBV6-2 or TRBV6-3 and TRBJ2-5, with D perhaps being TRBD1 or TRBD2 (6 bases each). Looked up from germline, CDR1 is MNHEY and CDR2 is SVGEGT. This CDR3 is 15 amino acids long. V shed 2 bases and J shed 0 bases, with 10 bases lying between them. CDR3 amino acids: CASSYGGPYQETQYF. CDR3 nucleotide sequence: TGTGCCAGCAGTTACGGGGGGCCGTACCAAGAGACCCAGTACTTC.

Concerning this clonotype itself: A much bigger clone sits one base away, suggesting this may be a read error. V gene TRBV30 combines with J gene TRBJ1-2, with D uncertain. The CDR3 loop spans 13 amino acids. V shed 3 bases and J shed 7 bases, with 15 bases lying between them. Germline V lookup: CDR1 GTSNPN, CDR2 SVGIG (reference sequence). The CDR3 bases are TGTGCCTGGAGGGTACTTGGGGTGGCTGGCTACACCTTC. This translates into CAWRVLGVAGYTF.

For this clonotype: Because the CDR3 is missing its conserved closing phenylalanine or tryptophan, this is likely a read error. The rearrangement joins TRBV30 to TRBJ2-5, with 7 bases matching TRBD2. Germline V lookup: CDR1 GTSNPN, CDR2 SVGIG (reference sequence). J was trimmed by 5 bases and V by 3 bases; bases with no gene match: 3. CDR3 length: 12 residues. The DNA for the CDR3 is TGTGCCTGGAGAAGGGGAGGGGAGACCCAGTACTGC. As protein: CAWRRGGETQYC.

The CDR3 DNA sequence: TGTGCCAGTAGACCATTAAGTGCGGGGGCACGATATCATGGCAATCAGCCCCAGCATTTT. As protein: CASRPLSAGARYHGNQPQHF. The rearrangement uses TRBV19 and TRBJ1-5, with a possible D match to TRBD1 (6 bases). Trimming cost V 6 bases and J 2 bases, with 29 bases left between them. The CDR3 has 20 residues. Germline CDR1 LNHDA, CDR2 SQIVND (reference sequence). Full variable domain (missing parts from reference TRBV19 and TRBJ1-5): DGGITQSPKYLFRKEGQNVTLSCEQNLNHDAMYWYRQDPGQGLRLIYYSQIVNDFQKGDIAEGYSVSREKKESFPLTVTSAQKNPTAFYLCASRPLSAGARYHGNQPQHFGDGTRLSIL.

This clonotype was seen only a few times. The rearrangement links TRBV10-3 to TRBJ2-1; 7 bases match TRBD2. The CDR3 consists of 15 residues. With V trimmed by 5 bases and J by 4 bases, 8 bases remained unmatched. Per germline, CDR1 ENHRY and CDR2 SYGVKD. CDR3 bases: TGTGCCATCAGTCGGTCACTAGCGTCATACAATGAGCAGTTCTTC. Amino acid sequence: CAISRSLASYNEQFF.

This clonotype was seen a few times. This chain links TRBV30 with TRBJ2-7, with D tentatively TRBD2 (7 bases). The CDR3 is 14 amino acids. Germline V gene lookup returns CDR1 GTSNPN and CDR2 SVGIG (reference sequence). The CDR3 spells CPLAPGTGGSEQYF. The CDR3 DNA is TGTCCCTTAGCCCCCGGGACGGGGGGCTCCGAGCAGTACTTC.

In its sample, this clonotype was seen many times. CDR3 protein: CSAPTSGSYNEQFF. The CDR3 DNA reads TGCAGTGCTCCGACTAGCGGGTCTTACAATGAGCAGTTCTTC. The chain is built from TRBV20-1 and TRBJ2-1, with 10 bases identical to TRBD2. Germline loops: CDR1 DFQATT, CDR2 SNEGSKA (reference sequence). The CDR3 covers 14 residues. The V segment lost 5 bases and the J segment 4 bases; nucleotides outside the gene matches: 5.

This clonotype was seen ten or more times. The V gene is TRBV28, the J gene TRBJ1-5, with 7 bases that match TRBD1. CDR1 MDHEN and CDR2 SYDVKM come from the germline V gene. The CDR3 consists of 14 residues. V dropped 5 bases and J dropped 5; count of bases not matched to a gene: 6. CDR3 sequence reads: CASSDRAPHQPQHF. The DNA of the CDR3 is TGTGCCAGCAGTGACAGGGCCCCACATCAGCCCCAGCATTTT.

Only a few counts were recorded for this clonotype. The CDR3 DNA follows: TGTGCCAGCAGCCCCATGAGTTTGGACACTGAAGCTTTCTTT. This gives the protein CASSPMSLDTEAFF. The chain recombines TRBV9 with TRBJ1-1; D unresolved. Germline values: CDR1 SGDLS, CDR2 YYNGEE. This CDR3 comprises 14 residues. V was pared by 4 bases and J by 3 bases, with 13 bases between.

The CDR3 spells CASSVGGGGFQPQHF. The CDR3 bases are TGTGCCAGCAGCGTAGGAGGGGGGGGATTTCAGCCCCAGCATTTT. This chain links TRBV9 with TRBJ1-5; D might be TRBD1 (6 bases). The CDR3 length is 15 residues. With 0 bases removed from V and 6 bases from J, the gap between germline ends came to 13 bases. The germline CDR1 and CDR2 sequences are SGDLS and YYNGEE. Full variable domain (outside the CDR3, taken from reference TRBV9 and TRBJ1-5): DSGVTQTPKHLITATGQRVTLRCSPRSGDLSVYWYQQSLDQGLQFLIQYYNGEERAKGNILERFSAQQFPDLHSELNLSSLELGDSALYFCASSVGGGGFQPQHFGDGTRLSIL.

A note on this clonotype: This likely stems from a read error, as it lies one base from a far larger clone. This CDR3 is CASSLSGTGERGTQFF. The CDR3 DNA is TGTGCCAGCAGTTTATCGGGAACAGGGGAAAGGGGGACCCAGTTCTTC. The V gene is TRBV12-3 or TRBV12-4, the J gene TRBJ2-1; 7 bases are shared with TRBD1. V dropped 2 bases and J dropped 13; count of bases not matched to a gene: 17. The CDR3 has 16 residues.

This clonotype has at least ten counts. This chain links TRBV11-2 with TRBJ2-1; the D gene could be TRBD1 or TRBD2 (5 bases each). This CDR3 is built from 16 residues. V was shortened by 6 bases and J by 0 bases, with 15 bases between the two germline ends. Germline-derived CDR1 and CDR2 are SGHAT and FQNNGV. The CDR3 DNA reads TGTGCCAGCAGTCGTATCGGGACCAGCTCCTACAATGAGCAGTTCTTC. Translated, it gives CASSRIGTSSYNEQFF.

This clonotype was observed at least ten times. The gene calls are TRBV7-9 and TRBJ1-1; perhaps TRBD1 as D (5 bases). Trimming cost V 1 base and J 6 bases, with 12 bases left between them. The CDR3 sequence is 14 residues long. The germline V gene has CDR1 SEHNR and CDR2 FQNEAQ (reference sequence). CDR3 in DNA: TGTGCCAGCAGCTTAGTCTCGACAGCCGCTGAAGCTTTCTTT. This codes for CASSLVSTAAEAFF. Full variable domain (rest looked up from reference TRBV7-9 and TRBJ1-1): DTGVSQNPRHKITKRGQNVTFRCDPISEHNRLYWYRQTLGQGPEFLTYFQNEAQLEKSRLLSDRFSAERPKGSFSTLEIQRTEQGDSAMYLCASSLVSTAAEAFFGQGTRLTVV.

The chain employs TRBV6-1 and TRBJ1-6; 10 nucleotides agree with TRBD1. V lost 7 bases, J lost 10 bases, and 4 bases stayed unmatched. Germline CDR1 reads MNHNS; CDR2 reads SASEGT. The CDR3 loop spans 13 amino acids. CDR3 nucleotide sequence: TGTGCCAGCATTCGGGGACAGGGGTCACCCCTCCACTTT. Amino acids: CASIRGQGSPLHF.